This TCR beta chain originates from a study of T cells in Graves' hyperthyroidism and ophthalmopathy. Study-wide context: Sampling of peripheral blood happened at initial diagnosis, prior to any treatment.

TCR beta CDR3 sequences were amplified from RNA transcripts. A first-round RT-PCR of the TCR CDR3 used the HTBI primer set. TCRdb independently ran MiXCR on the multiplex PCR reads; one entry per CDR3 protein. The profile shows 600,000 to 650,000 distinct CDR3 sequences, 20% to 25% of them singletons. Subjects with ophthalmopathy showed a Clinical Activity Score no lower than 3, a NOSPECS grade no lower than 4, and a duration shorter than 3 months. V shed 3 bases and J 5 bases; nucleotides not matched to a gene: 7. This CDR3 spans 16 amino acids. The germline CDR1 and CDR2 sequences are SGHRS and YFSETQ. This clonotype has a handful of counts.

This sequence joins TRBV5-1 and TRBJ2-2; 10 nucleotides line up with TRBD2. The sequencing sample was made of blood. The clonotype was recovered from a man aged 25 to 40 with Graves' ophthalmopathy. This CDR3 is CASSSPSGSGTGELFF. CDR3 sequence (DNA): TGCGCCAGCAGCTCTCCTAGCGGGAGTGGTACCGGGGAGCTGTTTTTT.